One and the same sample provided the 29 T cell receptor beta chains below, sequenced in a study of radiotherapy plus CTLA-4 blockade in lung cancer. Repertoires were generated with immunoSEQ multiplex PCR, while TCRdb's copy carries only in-frame clones and drops some. The repertoire holds around 37,000 clones, with around 70% as singletons. The source material was peripheral blood, sampled from a patient treated with radiotherapy plus ipilimumab. These receptors were collected from a human donor with non-small cell lung cancer that progressed on radiotherapy plus ipilimumab.

Comments on this clone: At one end, the junction sequence differs from germline, possibly due to a read error. This chain links TRBV5-1 with TRBJ1-2, with a weak D call TRBD1 (5 bases). In germline, CDR1 is SGHRS, CDR2 YFSETQ. The CDR3 length is 15 residues. The CDR3 region has the DNA TGCGCCCGCAGCTCGGGGGGGGAGCTCCCCGGTGGCTACACCTTC. Residues: CARSSGGELPGGYTF. The complete variable domain, with remaining parts taken from reference TRBV5-1 and TRBJ1-2, reads KAGVTQTPRYLIKTRGQQVTLSCSPISGHRSVSWYQQTPGQGLQFLFEYFSETQRNKGNFPGRFSGRQFSNSRSEMNVSTLELGDSALYLCARSSGGELPGGYTFGSGTRLTVV.

This clone was observed a few times. The chain recombines TRBV27 with TRBJ1-1, with a possible D match to TRBD1 (5 bases). Trimming removed 2 bases at V and 4 bases at J, with 14 bases between. Germline V gene data show CDR1 as MNHEY and CDR2 as SMNVEV (reference sequence). CDR3 size: 15 residues. The CDR3 loop reads CASSLGGAGSTEAFF. The CDR3, as DNA: TGTGCCAGCAGTTTAGGAGGGGCTGGTAGCACTGAAGCTTTCTTT.

Written as DNA, the CDR3 is TGTGCCAGCAGCTTGGAGAGGGTAGGGACTGAAGCTTTCTTT. It encodes CASSLERVGTEAFF. This chain links TRBV5-5 with TRBJ1-1; D gene ambiguous. Germline V CDR1 and CDR2: SGHKS, YYEKEE (reference sequence). This CDR3 comprises 14 residues. V lost 0 bases and J lost 5, with 11 bases in between. The full variable domain, completed using reference TRBV5-5 and TRBJ1-1, is DAGVTQSPTHLIKTRGQQVTLRCSPISGHKSVSWYQQVLGQGPQFIFQYYEKEERGRGNFPDRFSARQFPNYSSELNVNALLLGDSALYLCASSLERVGTEAFFGQGTRLTVV.

The genes are TRBV5-5 and TRBJ2-7; D call uncertain. The germline CDR1 and CDR2 sequences are SGHKS and YYEKEE (reference sequence). V gave up 1 base and J gave up 5 bases, with 7 bases separating them. The CDR3 sequence is 12 residues long. CDR3 amino acids: CASSLRTNEQYF. The CDR3 DNA sequence: TGTGCCAGCAGCTTGAGGACCAACGAGCAGTACTTC.

The CDR3 region has the DNA TGTGCCAGCAGCGTGACAGGGTCGGGCACCGGGGAGCTGTTTTTT. It specifies CASSVTGSGTGELFF. The chain carries TRBV7-3 and TRBJ2-2, with 7 nucleotides matching TRBD1. Germline CDR1 SGHTA, CDR2 FQGTGA. Trimming at V came to 5 bases and at J to 4 bases, leaving 7 bases not matched to a gene. The CDR3 sequence is 15 residues long.

The V call is TRBV28, the J call TRBJ2-7, with 10 bases that match TRBD1. The CDR3 contains 18 residues. Unmatched junction bases numbered 11, after V lost 3 bases and J lost 0 bases. Germline CDR1 is MDHEN and CDR2 is SYDVKM. The CDR3 DNA reads as TGTGCCAGCAGTTTTAATTTGGGACAGGGGTTCCTCTCCTACGAGCAGTACTTC. Its translation: CASSFNLGQGFLSYEQYF.

The rearrangement joins TRBV28 to TRBJ2-1; the D is unclear. Germline V gene data show CDR1 as MDHEN and CDR2 as SYDVKM. This CDR3 is built from 15 residues. Trimming took 3 bases from V and 0 from J, leaving 9 bases between them. The CDR3 nucleotides are TGTGCCAGCAGTTTTAGACGGTCCTCCTACAATGAGCAGTTCTTC. Amino acid sequence: CASSFRRSSYNEQFF.

This clone was seen only once. The genes are TRBV11-1 and TRBJ2-3; D is undetermined. This CDR3 has 15 residues. The V end lost 0 bases, the J end lost 2 bases, and 9 bases lay between the germline ends. Looked up from germline, CDR1 is SGHAT and CDR2 is FQDESV (reference sequence). CDR3 sequence reads: CASSLAGNPTDTQYF. As DNA, the CDR3 is TGTGCCAGCAGCTTAGCGGGGAACCCCACAGATACGCAGTATTTT.

This clone was found a few times. This chain joins TRBV29-1 and TRBJ2-7; D might be TRBD2 (5 bases). Germline CDR1 and CDR2: SQVTM and ANQGSEA. The CDR3 length is 14 residues. V lost 3 bases and J 1 base, leaving 13 bases between the germline ends. This CDR3 is CSVDSGRGSYEQYF. The DNA for the CDR3 is TGCAGCGTTGATTCGGGGAGAGGGTCCTACGAGCAGTACTTC.

V and J are TRBV19 and TRBJ2-1, with 7 bases matching TRBD2. V was pared by 6 bases and J by 5 bases, with 7 bases of the junction left unmatched. Looked up from germline, CDR1 is LNHDA and CDR2 is SQIVND (reference sequence). The CDR3 loop spans 14 amino acids. The DNA of the CDR3 is TGTGCCAGTAGCGACCCTGGGAGGGACAATGAGCAGTTCTTC. It codes for CASSDPGRDNEQFF.

The CDR3 loop reads CSVDPAGYATEAFF. The CDR3 region has the DNA TGCAGCGTTGACCCGGCAGGGTACGCCACTGAAGCTTTCTTT. This rearrangement joins TRBV29-1 to TRBJ1-1, with a weak D call TRBD1 (5 bases). Per the germline V gene, CDR1 is SQVTM and CDR2 is ANQGSEA. Deletions cut 3 bases from V and 4 bases from J, with 15 bases between. This CDR3 has 14 residues. Drawing the rest from reference TRBV29-1 and TRBJ1-1, the complete variable domain is SAVISQKPSRDICQRGTSLTIQCQVDSQVTMMFWYRQQPGQSLTLIATANQGSEATYESGFVIDKFPISRPNLTFSTLTVSNMSPEDSSIYLCSVDPAGYATEAFFGQGTRLTVV.

This rearrangement joins TRBV5-1 to TRBJ2-3, with D uncertain. The germline CDR1 and CDR2 sequences are SGHRS and YFSETQ. V was pared by 7 bases and J by 2 bases, with 14 bases between. The CDR3 has 14 residues. The CDR3 bases are TGCGCCAGCGGGGTCGGAGACAACACAGATACGCAGTATTTT. Translating it yields CASGVGDNTDTQYF.

The V and J genes are TRBV29-1 and TRBJ2-2; tentatively, D is TRBD1 (6 bases). This CDR3 has 15 residues. Germline loops: CDR1 SQVTM, CDR2 ANQGSEA. The V gene lost 0 bases and the J gene lost 2 bases, with 10 bases spanning the gap. The CDR3, as DNA: TGCAGCGTTGAAGATCCGGGACACAACACCGGGGAGCTGTTTTTT. It codes for CSVEDPGHNTGELFF.

V is TRBV27 and J is TRBJ2-2; D remains unclear. There are 12 residues in the CDR3. Per germline, CDR1 MNHEY and CDR2 SMNVEV (reference sequence). V was trimmed by 3 bases and J by 6 bases, leaving 5 bases between them. As DNA, the CDR3 is TGTGCCAGCAGTTTGATCGCCGGGGAGCTGTTTTTT. The encoded protein is CASSLIAGELFF.

The chain employs TRBV7-9 and TRBJ2-7, with TRBD2 matching over 13 bases. The length of the CDR3 is 15 residues. V gave up 8 bases and J gave up 1 base; unmatched junction bases: 5. Germline CDR1 SEHNR, CDR2 FQNEAQ (reference sequence). The CDR3 region is CASVPTSGRSYEQYF. Written as DNA, the CDR3 is TGTGCCAGCGTTCCGACTAGCGGGAGGTCCTACGAGCAGTACTTC.

This clone occurred once. The chain links TRBV4-3 to TRBJ1-2, with D unresolved. V was shortened by 1 base and J by 4 bases, with 7 bases between the two germline ends. CDR1 LGHNA and CDR2 YSLEER come from the germline V gene. The CDR3 loop spans 13 amino acids. DNA for the CDR3: TGCGCCAGCAGCCAAGGGGGTAGCTATGGCTACACCTTC. Translated: CASSQGGSYGYTF.

Comments on this clone: A junction boundary mismatches the germline segment, possibly from a read error. The chain recombines TRBV4-3 with TRBJ2-3, with TRBD2 identical over 7 bases. CDR3 length equals 16 residues. Germline V gene data show CDR1 as LGHNA and CDR2 as YSLEER. Here the CDR3 DNA reads TGCGCCAACAGCCAAGCTAGCGGCTCTAGCACAGATACGCAGTATTTT. It specifies CANSQASGSSTDTQYF.

Concerning this clone itself: A read error may produce the germline difference seen at one junction end. The J gene is TRBJ2-7, the V gene TRBV4-2; 10 bases agree with TRBD2. Judging by the DNA end, TRBJ2-1 fits better; the J call may be wrong. In germline, CDR1 is LGHNA, CDR2 YNFKEQ. This CDR3 region has 15 residues. CDR3 loop: CASSPSGGPYNEQFF. DNA of the CDR3: TGTGCCAGCAGCCCTAGCGGGGGCCCTTACAATGAACAGTTCTTC.

This chain joins TRBV6-6 and TRBJ1-1, with D possibly being TRBD1 (6 bases). The CDR3 sequence is 12 residues long. Germline CDR1 and CDR2: MNHNY and SVGAGI (reference sequence). Trimming left V 0 bases short and J 8 bases short, with 7 bases between. The CDR3 DNA reads TGTGCCAGCAGTTACTCGGACAGCGAAGCTTTCTTT. Translated, it gives CASSYSDSEAFF.

The J gene is TRBJ2-7, the V gene TRBV9; 10 positions agree with TRBD1. Germline trimming cut 4 bases from V and 4 bases from J; bases unmatched to any gene: 8. Germline CDR1 and CDR2: SGDLS and YYNGEE. This CDR3 has 15 residues. This chain's CDR3 is CASSSGQGGNYEQYF. The CDR3 bases are TGTGCCAGCAGCTCAGGACAGGGGGGAAATTACGAGCAGTACTTC.

V is TRBV28 and J is TRBJ2-7; D assignment may be TRBD1 or TRBD2 (5 bases each). Germline CDR1 and CDR2: MDHEN and SYDVKM. Trimming removed 5 bases from V and 5 bases from J, with 16 bases in between. The CDR3 consists of 14 residues. The CDR3 spells CASSPSGGRDEQYF. CDR3 DNA sequence: TGTGCCAGCAGTCCGAGTGGGGGTAGGGACGAGCAGTACTTC. The full variable domain, completed using reference TRBV28 and TRBJ2-7, is DVKVTQSSRYLVKRTGEKVFLECVQDMDHENMFWYRQDPGLGLRLIYFSYDVKMKEKGDIPEGYSVSREKKERFSLILESASTNQTSMYLCASSPSGGRDEQYFGPGTRLTVT.

The V gene is TRBV15, the J gene TRBJ1-3; D uncertain. The CDR3 extends over 11 amino acids. V was pared by 8 bases and J by 0 bases, with 2 bases between. The germline CDR1 and CDR2 sequences are LNHNV and YYDKDF (reference sequence). The chain's CDR3 is CATDSGNTIYF. CDR3 in DNA: TGTGCCACCGACTCTGGAAACACCATATATTTT.

This sequence joins TRBV9 and TRBJ1-2, with D possibly TRBD1 on 6 matching bases. Germline V lookup: CDR1 SGDLS, CDR2 YYNGEE. V lost 0 bases, J lost 4 bases, and 10 bases lay in between. The CDR3 is 14 amino acids. CDR3: CASSVGTDLYGYTF. The DNA of the CDR3 is TGTGCCAGCAGCGTAGGGACAGACCTCTATGGCTACACCTTC.

This clone turned up a few times. The chain has TRBV6-1 and TRBJ1-3, with D unresolved. Looked up from germline, CDR1 is MNHNS and CDR2 is SASEGT. The CDR3 runs to 14 residues. V lost 11 bases and J 0 bases, leaving 14 bases between the germline ends. The CDR3 nucleotides are TGTGCCGCCCAGTCGACGGTCTCTGGAAACACCATATATTTT. It codes for CAAQSTVSGNTIYF.

This rearrangement joins TRBV10-2 to TRBJ1-2; no clear D gene. Per germline, CDR1 WSHSY and CDR2 SAAADI. V lost 5 bases, J lost 3 bases, and 7 bases lay in between. The CDR3 extends over 12 amino acids. The CDR3 region is CASSPGDYGYTF. As DNA, the CDR3 is TGCGCCAGCAGTCCTGGGGACTATGGCTACACCTTC.

This sequence joins TRBV7-2 and TRBJ2-1; no firm D call. CDR1 is SGHTA, CDR2 FQGNSA, per germline. Trimming shortened V by 1 base and J by 4 bases, and 5 bases separated the two germline ends. The CDR3 runs to 13 residues. In DNA, the CDR3 is TGTGCCAGCAGCTTAGAACGATACAATGAGCAGTTCTTC. Protein product: CASSLERYNEQFF.

This clone was seen a handful of times. V usage is TRBV10-3 and J usage is TRBJ2-2; 9 nucleotides agree with TRBD1. The length of the CDR3 is 15 residues. V dropped 0 bases and J dropped 5; count of bases not matched to a gene: 1. Germline CDR1 and CDR2: ENHRY and SYGVKD. The CDR3 region is CAISESGTGTGELFF. The CDR3 region has the DNA TGTGCCATCAGTGAGTCGGGGACAGGGACCGGGGAGCTGTTTTTT.

The rearrangement joins TRBV7-3 to TRBJ2-1; the D gene is possibly TRBD1 (5 bases). V was shortened by 1 base and J by 9 bases, with 13 bases between the two germline ends. The CDR3 length is 14 residues. Germline V gene sequence: CDR1 SGHTA, CDR2 FQGTGA. The CDR3 sequence: CASSLIGGRAEQFF. In DNA, the CDR3 is TGTGCCAGCAGCTTAATAGGTGGCAGGGCTGAGCAGTTCTTC.

This chain uses TRBV4-1 with TRBJ1-2, with D unresolved. The V end lost 4 bases, the J end lost 7 bases, and 13 bases lay between the germline ends. The CDR3 loop spans 13 amino acids. CDR1 MGHRA and CDR2 YSYEKL come from the germline V gene. The CDR3 DNA reads as TGCGCCAGCAGCCCCCCGGGAAAGGTTGGCTACACCTTC. Residues: CASSPPGKVGYTF.